A single sample gave rise to the 10 T cell receptor beta chains below, sequenced in a study of CD4 and CD8 cells across lung adenocarcinoma regions. TCRdb independently ran MiXCR on the PCR reads; one entry per CDR3 protein. The table has around 10,000 distinct CDR3 sequences, 46% seen once. Sample: CD8+ T cells from the margin of a lung tumor. The receptor set was obtained from a male donor with lung adenocarcinoma. The CD4 and CD8 labels of this study may be unreliable.

This clonotype appeared a few times. The rearrangement links TRBV6-1 to TRBJ2-5; 9 bases are a match to TRBD1. J gave up 0 bases and V 1 base, and 9 bases lay outside the gene matches. The CDR3 totals 18 residues. Germline V gene lookup returns CDR1 MNHNS and CDR2 SASEGT. The CDR3 is CASSEDFRTGVNQETQYF. Here the CDR3 DNA reads TGTGCCAGCAGTGAAGACTTTAGGACAGGGGTGAACCAAGAGACCCAGTACTTC.

This clonotype has a count of ten or more. This sequence joins TRBV4-2 and TRBJ2-3; D uncertain. CDR3 length: 14 residues. Per the germline V gene, CDR1 is LGHNA and CDR2 is YNFKEQ. V lost 0 bases to trimming and J lost 5 bases, with 9 bases between them. CDR3 sequence: CASSQDLSVDTQYF. CDR3 nucleotide sequence: TGTGCCAGCAGCCAAGATTTGTCGGTAGATACGCAGTATTTT.

This clonotype was counted at least ten times. The chain links TRBV6-1 to TRBJ2-1; D is unclear. Per germline, CDR1 MNHNS and CDR2 SASEGT. This CDR3 has 10 residues. Deletions cut 8 bases from V and 9 bases from J, with 8 bases between. DNA for the CDR3: TGTGCCAGCTCGGCCGGTGAGCAGTTCTTC. Encoded protein: CASSAGEQFF.

This clonotype is a singleton in its sample. This chain links TRBV6-1 with TRBJ1-5; a possible D gene is TRBD1 (6 bases). The germline V gene has CDR1 MNHNS and CDR2 SASEGT. Between the trimmed V and J ends, which lost 5 bases and 4 bases, there was a span of 12 bases. The length of the CDR3 is 14 residues. For the CDR3, the DNA is TGTGCCAGCAGTACGGGGGACACGAATCAGCCCCAGCATTTT. Protein sequence: CASSTGDTNQPQHF.

This clonotype has a handful of counts. The rearrangement links TRBV6-1 to TRBJ2-7; unclear D gene. CDR1 and CDR2 from the germline V gene are MNHNS and SASEGT. The V end was cut by 2 bases, the J end by 2 bases, with 4 bases between. The CDR3 extends over 12 amino acids. The CDR3: CASSETAYEQYF. For the CDR3, the DNA is TGTGCCAGCAGTGAAACAGCCTACGAGCAGTACTTC.

For this clonotype: One end of the junction fails to match germline, which may point to a read error. This chain connects TRBV12-3 or TRBV12-4 to TRBJ2-1, with TRBD2 as a possible D gene (6 bases). CDR3 size: 14 residues. As DNA, the CDR3 is TGTGCCAGCATTTCGGACGGGGGTACCAATGAGCAGTTTTTC. Protein sequence: CASISDGGTNEQFF.

The chain combines TRBV6-5 with TRBJ2-5; TRBD1 matches at 7 bases. This CDR3 spans 16 amino acids. The V and J ends lost 0 bases and 3 bases, in that order; junction bases with no gene match: 7. From germline, CDR1 is MNHEY and CDR2 SVGAGI. CDR3 DNA sequence: TGTGCCAGCAGTTACTCGGTGGGGCAGGGGGAAGAGACCCAGTACTTC. This gives the protein CASSYSVGQGEETQYF.

A note on this clonotype: One end of the junction varies from germline; a read error may be responsible. V gene TRBV6-1 combines with J gene TRBJ2-5; 7 nucleotides agree with TRBD2. The CDR3 extends over 10 amino acids. Looked up from germline, CDR1 is MNHNS and CDR2 is SASEGT. The CDR3 protein is CASGDYAQFF. CDR3 bases: TGTGCCAGCGGGGACTATGCGCAGTTTTTT.

Worth noting for this clonotype: No conserved phenylalanine or tryptophan ends this CDR3, so it is likely a read error. The limits of the CDR3 on the DNA are not certain, so only TCRdb's listed CDR3 is given. The chain couples TRBV18 to TRBJ2-3; TRBD2, the table's D call, lacks a check against the DNA. CDR1 is KGHSH, CDR2 LQKENI, per germline. The CDR3 comprises 11 residues, both ends counted. The CDR3 sequence: CVFTRDGVSPC.

This clonotype has only a few counts. Just one base apart from a much larger clone, this may be a read error. The chain joins TRBV27 to TRBJ2-1, with 9 positions matching TRBD1. The better agreement between TRBJ2-7 and the DNA end casts doubt on the J call. The CDR3 totals 16 residues. CDR1 MNHEY and CDR2 SMNVEV come from the germline V gene (reference sequence). CDR3 in DNA: TGTGCCAGCAGTTTAGGGACAGGGACTTCCTACAATGAGCAGTACTTC. Translating gives CASSLGTGTSYNEQYF.